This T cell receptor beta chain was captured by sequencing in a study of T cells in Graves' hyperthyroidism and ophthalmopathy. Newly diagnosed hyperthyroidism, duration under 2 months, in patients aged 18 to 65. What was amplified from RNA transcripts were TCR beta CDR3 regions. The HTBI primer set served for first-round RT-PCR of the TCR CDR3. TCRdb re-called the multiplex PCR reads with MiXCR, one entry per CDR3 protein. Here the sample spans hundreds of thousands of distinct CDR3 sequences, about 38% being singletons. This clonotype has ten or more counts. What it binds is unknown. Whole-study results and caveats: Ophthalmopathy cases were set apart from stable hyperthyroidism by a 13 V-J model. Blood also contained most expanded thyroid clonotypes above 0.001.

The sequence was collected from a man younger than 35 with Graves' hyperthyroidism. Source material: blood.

The CDR3 reads CASSSQGAGDTIYF. In DNA, the CDR3 is TGTGCCAGCAGTTCCCAGGGGGCGGGAGACACCATATATTTT. The chain is built from TRBV12-3 or TRBV12-4 and TRBJ1-3, with 8 bases fitting TRBD1. CDR3 length equals 14 residues. Trimming took 4 bases from V and 8 from J; bases not matched to a gene: 7.